These T cell receptor beta chains were read from a single sample in a study of T cells in Graves' hyperthyroidism and ophthalmopathy. MiXCR was run by TCRdb on the multiplex PCR reads, yielding one entry per CDR3 protein. The data contain fewer than 700,000 distinct CDR3 sequences, 17% of them seen just once; the ten biggest clones take up around 17%. Sequenced material: blood. These receptors came from a woman younger than 35 with Graves' ophthalmopathy. Each CDR3 is given with its conserved first and last residue. The D gene is left open where the match is weak. Only part of the rows carry a size: once, few, many, or a class if the clone is expanded.

cdr3_nt cdr3_aa cdr3_length v_call d_call j_call clone_size
TGTGCCAGCAGCTTAGGTCCGGTAGGCGGCACTGAAGCTTTCTTT CASSLGPVGGTEAFF 15 TRBV7-2 - TRBJ1-1 many
TGTGCCAGCAGAACGGCTTACGAGCAGTACTTC CASRTAYEQYF 11 TRBV6-1 - TRBJ2-7 few
TGTGCTAGCAGCTTAGGCCCTCCAGGGAGGGGAGAGACCCAGTACTTC CASSLGPPGRGETQYF 16 TRBV7-7 TRBD2 TRBJ2-5 -
TGCGCCAGCAGCTTGGCCCTTCGGGCTCAAGAGACCCAGTACTTC CASSLALRAQETQYF 15 TRBV5-1 - TRBJ2-5 -
TGTGCCAGCAGCGCAATAGCGGGCATCGTGGATACGCAGTATTTT CASSAIAGIVDTQYF 15 TRBV9 TRBD2 TRBJ2-3 -
TGTGCGACCACCGACACCTCTGGAAACACCATATATTTT CATTDTSGNTIYF 13 TRBV28 - TRBJ1-3 many
TGTGCCAGCAGGCCCGGGACCGAGAACACTGAAGCTTTCTTT CASRPGTENTEAFF 14 TRBV5-8 - TRBJ1-1 -
TGTGCCAGCAGTTTCAGCGGGGGCGGTGAGCAGTTCTTC CASSFSGGGEQFF 13 TRBV12-3/TRBV12-4 TRBD2 TRBJ2-1 -
TGTGCCAGCAGTAGTACTAGCGGGAGTAGAACCGGGGAGCTGTTTTTT CASSSTSGSRTGELFF 16 TRBV12-3/TRBV12-4 TRBD2 TRBJ2-2 -
TGCGCCAGCAGCTTTCTAGCGGGACGCACTAGCACAGATACGCAGTATTTT CASSFLAGRTSTDTQYF 17 TRBV5-1 TRBD2 TRBJ2-3 few
TGCGCCAGCAGCTTGGAGGGGACGGACTACAATGAGCAGTTCTTC CASSLEGTDYNEQFF 15 TRBV5-1 - TRBJ2-1 many
TGTGCCAGCAGCTTCACCGGGACAGGGATGGTTGGCTACACCTTC CASSFTGTGMVGYTF 15 TRBV7-2 TRBD1 TRBJ1-2 many
TGTGCCAGCAGCTTAGATGCCCATAATTCACCCCTCCACTTT CASSLDAHNSPLHF 14 TRBV7-3 - TRBJ1-6 many
TGCGCCAGCAGCCCGGGGCCCAACTCCTACGAGCAGTACTTC CASSPGPNSYEQYF 14 TRBV4-1 - TRBJ2-7 -
TGTGCCAGCAGTCGACAACCTATGGGTAATGATGGCTACACCTTC CASSRQPMGNDGYTF 15 TRBV6-2/TRBV6-3 - TRBJ1-2 -
TGTGCCAGCAGCAGGTTCCCAGTCGGGAATCAGCCCCAGCATTTT CASSRFPVGNQPQHF 15 TRBV5-8 - TRBJ1-5 -
TGTGCCAGCAGTGAAGAACTCGCGGATAGGGAAGAGACCCAGTACTTC CASSEELADREETQYF 16 TRBV6-1 - TRBJ2-5 -
TGTGCCAGCAGCCAAGATTACGATTCCGGGAGCTATGAGCAGTTCTTC CASSQDYDSGSYEQFF 16 TRBV3-1 - TRBJ2-1 many
TGTGCCAGTAGTATCCCGGGACTAGCGGGAGGTAGAAATGAGCAGTTCTTC CASSIPGLAGGRNEQFF 17 TRBV19 TRBD2 TRBJ2-1 few
TGTGCCAGCTCACCTCTCGGGAGTCTCGAGACCCAGTACTTC CASSPLGSLETQYF 14 TRBV18 - TRBJ2-5 -
TGTGCCAGTAGTATTGTAGATGGAGGGTTCGTGGATACGCAGTATTTT CASSIVDGGFVDTQYF 16 TRBV19 - TRBJ2-3 -
TGTGCCAGCAGGGCTAGCGGGCCCTACGAGCAGTACTTC CASRASGPYEQYF 13 TRBV7-2 TRBD2 TRBJ2-7 many
TGTGCCAGCAGCTTGAAAGGGGAGCTGTTTTTT CASSLKGELFF 11 TRBV7-9 - TRBJ2-2 many
TGTGCCACCAGCAGAGAAGGGACAGGTTACTACGAGCAGTACTTC CATSREGTGYYEQYF 15 TRBV15 TRBD1 TRBJ2-7 many
TGCGCCAGCAGCTTGGCCCCAGGGGGGTACAATCAGCCCCAGCATTTT CASSLAPGGYNQPQHF 16 TRBV5-1 TRBD1 TRBJ1-5 -
TGTGCCAGCAGCTTGGCTCTGACTGGGGGGACCTACGAGCAGTACTTC CASSLALTGGTYEQYF 16 TRBV5-5 - TRBJ2-7 -
TGTGCCAGCAGCCATACTCGTCAGGGGTACTATGGCTACACCTTC CASSHTRQGYYGYTF 15 TRBV7-9 - TRBJ1-2 many
TGTGCCAGCCAGAATTCGGCGGACACAGATACGCAGTATTTT CASQNSADTDTQYF 14 TRBV2 - TRBJ2-3 many
TGTGCCAGCAGGGTACAGGGAGTCCGGGGCACTGAAGCTTTCTTT CASRVQGVRGTEAFF 15 TRBV2 - TRBJ1-1 many
TGTGCCAGCAGTTACTCGGTCGCGGGACCTGATACGCAGTATTTT CASSYSVAGPDTQYF 15 TRBV6-2/TRBV6-3 - TRBJ2-3 -
TGTGCCAGCAGCCCCTTACGAGGGAGAAGTCAGACCCAGTACTTC CASSPLRGRSQTQYF 15 TRBV7-9 - TRBJ2-5 many
TGCAGTGCTAGATCGGGGGACAGCGGGGAGCTGTTTTTT CSARSGDSGELFF 13 TRBV20-1 - TRBJ2-2 many
TGTGCCAGCAGTCAGGGACAGGTCGCGGGAGAGCAGTTCTTC CASSQGQVAGEQFF 14 TRBV5-8 TRBD1 TRBJ2-1 many
TGCGCCAGCAGCTTGGAATTTTCGAACACTGAAGCTTTCTTT CASSLEFSNTEAFF 14 TRBV5-1 - TRBJ1-1 many
TGTGCCAGCAGCCAAGATCGATTAGGAGCTCAGCCCCAGCATTTT CASSQDRLGAQPQHF 15 TRBV3-1 - TRBJ1-5 many
TGTGCCAGCAGCCCGGGGGGAGCGGGGAGCACAGATACGCAGTATTTT CASSPGGAGSTDTQYF 16 TRBV11-2 TRBD2 TRBJ2-3 many
TGTGCCAGCAGTTACTCTGGCCCCGGGGTTGGAGACACAGATACGCAGTATTTT CASSYSGPGVGDTDTQYF 18 TRBV6-6 - TRBJ2-3 many
TGCGCCAGCAGCTTGAGTGGGGGACAGGGTCAGCCCCAGCATTTT CASSLSGGQGQPQHF 15 TRBV5-1 TRBD1 TRBJ1-5 many
TGTGCCAGCAGCTTAGGACAGAACGGGGCCCAGTACTTC CASSLGQNGAQYF 13 TRBV7-3 - TRBJ2-5 many
TGTGCCAGCAGGGCGGATCCAGGGGCGCGCTATGGCTACACCTTC CASRADPGARYGYTF 15 TRBV6-1 - TRBJ1-2 many
TGTGCCAGCAGCCAGAGCGCCACTGAAGCTTTCTTT CASSQSATEAFF 12 TRBV3-1 - TRBJ1-1 many